A single sample is the source of the 2 T cell receptor beta chains below, sequenced in a study of OX40 agonist ivuxolimab in advanced cancers. Receptors were amplified or captured by the immunoSEQ multiplex PCR assay. TCRdb re-hosts the immuneACCESS table, in-frame sequences only. Its copies lack some clones; in the studies checked, an unresolved V gene accounts for under half of them, and the cause for the rest is not known. The sample table shows fewer than 100,000 clones, and 80% to 90% are seen once. Jointly, the top ten make up less than 0.85% of the sample. The sequencing here drew on CD4+ or CD8+ T cells sorted from blood, taken in a trial of the OX40 agonist ivuxolimab. The receptors were sampled from an adult with an advanced solid tumor such as melanoma, head and neck, liver or kidney cancer.

This chain joins TRBV28 and TRBJ2-1, with D maybe TRBD2 (5 bases). Germline V gene data show CDR1 as MDHEN and CDR2 as SYDVKM. Trimming left V 8 bases short and J 5 bases short, with 13 bases between. This CDR3 is built from 13 residues. CDR3 nucleotide sequence: TGTGCCAGCGCAATGCGGGCCGACAATGAGCAGTTCTTC. Translation: CASAMRADNEQFF.

J is TRBJ2-1 and V is TRBV6-5; weak D call: TRBD2 (6 bases). This CDR3 has 14 amino acids. CDR1 is MNHEY and CDR2 is SVGAGI in the germline V gene. V gave up 10 bases and J gave up 7 bases, with 20 bases separating them. CDR3 sequence reads: CATLRRGRSNEQFF. CDR3 nucleotide sequence: TGTGCCACCCTCCGGAGGGGACGCTCTAATGAGCAGTTCTTC.